A single sample is the source of the 23 T cell receptor beta chains below, sequenced in a study of spatial heterogeneity in lung cancer. Study findings and constraints: Higher tumor mutation counts went along with higher counts of expanded intratumoral alpha and beta TCRs.

Documented time point: sample taken at primary tumor resection. For these TCRs, the target antigens are not known. TCRdb processed the 5' RACE reads anew with MiXCR; each CDR3 protein has one entry. There are 14,000 or so distinct CDR3 sequences in the sample; approximately 4.5% occur only once, and around 20% lies in the top ten. This sample comprised lung tumor tissue, obtained at surgery. These receptors originate from a female donor with early-stage non-small cell lung cancer.

This clonotype was seen many times. This beta chain is off target for a library built for alpha chains, so its abundance means little. The gene calls are TRBV20-1 and TRBJ1-1, with D hard to call. There are 13 residues in the CDR3. Germline CDR1 DFQATT, CDR2 SNEGSKA (reference sequence). V was shortened by 2 bases and J by 6 bases, with 13 bases between the two germline ends. CDR3 in DNA: TGCAGTGCTAGACTCGCCCGTGGGGCTGAAGCTTTCTTT. Its translation is CSARLARGAEAFF.

On this clonotype: Given a much more abundant clone one base away, this may be a read error. Since no conserved phenylalanine or tryptophan closes the CDR3, a read error is the likely cause. This beta chain was picked up by a library intended for alpha chains and is off target, so its count carries little meaning. J is TRBJ1-1 and V is TRBV27, with D perhaps matching TRBD1 (5 bases). CDR1 MNHEY and CDR2 SMNVEV come from the germline V gene (reference sequence). Trimming stripped 7 bases from V and 0 bases from J, with 12 bases between. The CDR3 extends over 14 amino acids. The CDR3 loop is CASNGGIMNTEAFS. The CDR3 nucleotides read TGTGCCAGCAATGGGGGGATAATGAACACTGAAGCTTTCTCT.

The sample holds many counts of this clonotype. As an off-target read in a library built for alpha chains, this beta chain has a frequency of little significance. The V call is TRBV14, the J call TRBJ1-1, with D hard to call. This CDR3 contains 15 residues. Trimming stripped 3 bases from V and 4 bases from J, with 15 bases between. The germline gives CDR1 SGHDN, CDR2 FVKESK. The CDR3 DNA reads TGTGCCAGCAGCCAGGCGGCATCCGGACGCACTGAAGCTTTCTTT. Translation gives CASSQAASGRTEAFF.

This clonotype was observed many times. This beta chain is an off-target read within a library intended for alpha chains, so its frequency means little. The gene calls are TRBV7-9 and TRBJ2-5; 7 bases match TRBD2. The CDR3 runs 14 residues. Trimming at V came to 5 bases and at J to 6 bases, leaving 9 bases not matched to a gene. Germline V lookup: CDR1 SEHNR, CDR2 FQNEAQ (reference sequence). The CDR3 region has the DNA TGTGCCAGCAGCCCCGGGACTAAGTCCAAGACCCAGTACTTC. As protein: CASSPGTKSKTQYF. The complete variable domain, with remaining parts taken from reference TRBV7-9 and TRBJ2-5, reads DTGVSQNPRHKITKRGQNVTFRCDPISEHNRLYWYRQTLGQGPEFLTYFQNEAQLEKSRLLSDRFSAERPKGSFSTLEIQRTEQGDSAMYLCASSPGTKSKTQYFGPGTRLLVL.

This clonotype is termed medium-sized (0.01 to 0.1%). With the library built for alpha chains, this beta chain is off target and its frequency is not meaningful. V gene TRBV4-3 combines with J gene TRBJ2-7, with 8 bases aligning to TRBD1. CDR1 is LGHNA and CDR2 is YSLEER in the germline V gene. V lost 0 bases to trimming and J lost 3 bases; unmatched junction nucleotides: 4. This CDR3 has 15 amino acids. DNA of the CDR3: TGCGCCAGCAGCCAAGACTGGACAGGGTTCTACGAGCAGTACTTC. It is translated as CASSQDWTGFYEQYF.

This clonotype was counted ten times or more. Because the library targeted alpha chains, this beta chain is an off-target read whose size means little. The V call is TRBV20-1, the J call TRBJ1-5; the match to TRBD1 covers 7 bases. Germline trimming cut 3 bases from V and 0 bases from J; bases unmatched to any gene: 2. The CDR3 has 14 amino acids. Germline V gene data show CDR1 as DFQATT and CDR2 as SNEGSKA (reference sequence). This CDR3 is CSARGQISNQPQHF. CDR3 in DNA: TGCAGTGCTAGGGGACAGATTAGCAATCAGCCCCAGCATTTT.

The table lists this clonotype with many counts. Little can be read into the size of this beta chain, an off-target read in a library designed for alpha chains. In DNA, the CDR3 is TGTGCCAGCAGCTTAGGGGCTTCAGATACGCAGTATTTT. Its protein product is CASSLGASDTQYF. This chain links TRBV7-2 with TRBJ2-3; D is unresolved. The germline V and J ends were trimmed by 1 base and 4 bases, with 6 bases remaining between them. This CDR3 has 13 residues. The germline V gene encodes CDR1 SGHTA and CDR2 FQGNSA.

As for this clonotype: Because the library targeted alpha chains, this beta chain is an off-target read whose size means little. V and J are TRBV5-4 and TRBJ2-7; the D gene is possibly TRBD2 (6 bases). Germline values: CDR1 SGHNT, CDR2 YYREEE (reference sequence). This CDR3 is 13 amino acids long. Trimming stripped 7 bases from V and 1 base from J, with 12 bases between. The CDR3 region has the DNA TGTGCCAGCGGGGGAGGTCTATCCTACGAGCAGTACTTC. This encodes CASGGGLSYEQYF. The full variable domain, rest sourced from reference TRBV5-4 and TRBJ2-7, is ETGVTQSPTHLIKTRGQQVTLRCSSQSGHNTVSWYQQALGQGPQFIFQYYREEENGRGNFPPRFSGLQFPNYSSELNVNALELDDSALYLCASGGGLSYEQYFGPGTRLTVT.

Many counts were recorded for this clonotype. This beta chain is off target for a library built for alpha chains, so its abundance means little. This chain uses TRBV5-1 with TRBJ1-1; tentative D call: TRBD1 (5 bases). There are 13 residues in the CDR3. Deletions cut 3 bases from V and 2 bases from J, with 8 bases between. The germline V gene encodes CDR1 SGHRS and CDR2 YFSETQ. In nucleotides, the CDR3 is TGCGCCAGCAGCTACGACAGCAACACTGAAGCTTTCTTT. Translation: CASSYDSNTEAFF.

In this sample, this clonotype is medium-sized. This beta chain is a stray read from a library made for alpha chains; its abundance is not meaningful. The V and J genes are TRBV28 and TRBJ1-1; D is ambiguous. The CDR3 runs to 14 residues. Germline V CDR1 and CDR2: MDHEN, SYDVKM. Deletions cut 6 bases from V and 0 bases from J, with 11 bases between. DNA for the CDR3: TGTGCCAGCAGGTCCTGGGCCCTGAACACTGAAGCTTTCTTT. Amino acids: CASRSWALNTEAFF.

This clonotype was counted at least ten times. A library made for alpha chains picked up this beta chain off target, so its size means little. The gene calls are TRBV7-9 and TRBJ2-1; 7 bases fit TRBD2. Germline assignment: CDR1 SEHNR and CDR2 FQNEAQ (reference sequence). The CDR3 runs 15 residues. Germline trimming cut 6 bases from V and 7 bases from J; bases unmatched to any gene: 12. This CDR3 is CASSSPRVRGNEQFF. The CDR3 region has the DNA TGTGCCAGCAGTTCTCCCCGGGTGCGGGGGAATGAGCAGTTCTTC.

As regards this clonotype: A library prepared for alpha chains yielded this beta chain as an off-target read; its size is of little meaning. The chain is built from TRBV5-1 and TRBJ1-2, with D perhaps TRBD1 (6 bases). Germline loops: CDR1 SGHRS, CDR2 YFSETQ. The germline V and J ends were trimmed by 7 bases and 5 bases, with 21 bases remaining between them. This CDR3 contains 15 residues. This CDR3 reads CASSTGPIVRYGYTF. CDR3 coding DNA: TGCGCCAGCTCGACAGGACCCATCGTGAGATATGGCTACACCTTC.

This clonotype came up a few times. A library made for alpha chains picked up this beta chain off target, so its size means little. The chain couples TRBV7-9 to TRBJ2-1; D gene ambiguous. The CDR3 is 14 residues long. Germline values: CDR1 SEHNR, CDR2 FQNEAQ (reference sequence). V lost 2 bases to trimming and J lost 4 bases, with 9 bases between them. The CDR3 is CASSLTDPYNEQFF. In DNA form, the CDR3 reads TGTGCCAGCAGCTTAACCGATCCTTACAATGAGCAGTTCTTC.

For this clonotype: For a library built for alpha chains, this beta chain is a stray read; little rests on its size. CDR3 region: CASSTSGQGESGYTF. The DNA of the CDR3 is TGTGCCAGCTCAACGTCGGGACAGGGGGAATCTGGCTACACCTTC. The chain uses TRBV18 and TRBJ1-2; TRBD1 matches at 11 bases. The CDR3 runs 15 residues. Trimming removed 5 bases from V and 7 bases from J; junction bases left unmatched: 9. Germline lookup yields CDR1 KGHSH and CDR2 LQKENI.

This clonotype is labeled as medium-sized. Since the library was made to target alpha chains, this beta chain is a stray read and its abundance is not meaningful. The chain is built from TRBV12-3 or TRBV12-4 and TRBJ2-3; no clear D gene. The CDR3 covers 14 residues. The V end lost 4 bases, the J end lost 0 bases, and 8 bases lay between the germline ends. The CDR3: CASSSGVSTDTQYF. CDR3 coding DNA: TGTGCCAGCAGTTCCGGTGTAAGCACAGATACGCAGTATTTT.

This clonotype was detected many times. The size of this beta chain means little, since it is a stray read in a library made for alpha chains. This rearrangement joins TRBV7-2 to TRBJ2-3, with D possibly matching TRBD2 (7 bases). The CDR3 loop spans 14 amino acids. CDR1 is SGHTA and CDR2 is FQGNSA in the germline V gene. Trimming removed 6 bases from V and 6 bases from J, with 16 bases in between. The CDR3: CASSLRWGGDTQYF. For the CDR3, the DNA is TGTGCCAGCAGTCTCAGATGGGGGGGCGATACGCAGTATTTT. The whole variable domain, remainder taken from reference TRBV7-2 and TRBJ2-3, is GAGVSQSPSNKVTEKGKDVELRCDPISGHTALYWYRQSLGQGLEFLIYFQGNSAPDKSGLPSDRFSAERTGGSVSTLTIQRTQQEDSAVYLCASSLRWGGDTQYFGPGTRLTVL.

This clonotype came up many times. Within a library made for alpha chains, this beta chain is off target, and its count is uninformative. This chain connects TRBV4-2 to TRBJ2-2; tentatively, D is TRBD1 (6 bases). This CDR3 is 15 amino acids long. Germline V CDR1 and CDR2: LGHNA, YNFKEQ. Deletions cut 1 base from V and 4 bases from J, with 10 bases between. The CDR3 is CASSQVLGGTGELFF. In DNA, the CDR3 is TGTGCCAGCAGCCAAGTGTTAGGGGGCACCGGGGAGCTGTTTTTT.

At least ten counts were recorded for this clonotype. This beta chain is an unintended read in a library built for alpha chains; its size means little. The chain links TRBV12-3 or TRBV12-4 to TRBJ1-3, with a tentative D call TRBD1 (6 bases). This CDR3 spans 15 amino acids. Deletions cut 9 bases from V and 4 bases from J, with 19 bases between. The CDR3, as DNA: TGTGCCAGTAAGGAGGGGGGTAGAGTCGGAAACACCATATATTTT. Its protein product is CASKEGGRVGNTIYF.

This clonotype was observed many times. This beta chain slipped into a library made for alpha chains as a stray read, so its size is not meaningful. CDR3 sequence (DNA): TGCGCCAGCAGCTCGGGACAGGGGCCTTACGAGCAGTACTTC. Amino acid sequence: CASSSGQGPYEQYF. The chain employs TRBV5-1 and TRBJ2-7, with TRBD1 matching over 10 bases. Germline trimming cut 3 bases from V and 4 bases from J; bases unmatched to any gene: 4. The V gene's germline CDR1 is SGHRS and CDR2 YFSETQ. The CDR3 is made up of 14 amino acids.

There are many counts of this clonotype. This beta chain turned up in a library designed for alpha chains; as an off-target read, its abundance says little. The chain has TRBV20-1 and TRBJ2-1; 10 bases are shared with TRBD2. CDR1 and CDR2 (germline): DFQATT, SNEGSKA (reference sequence). After removal of 1 base from V and 5 bases from J, the junction contained 5 bases not matched to a gene. There are 15 residues in the CDR3. This CDR3 is CSARGNLAGDNEQFF. For the CDR3, the DNA is TGCAGTGCTAGAGGGAACCTAGCGGGGGACAATGAGCAGTTCTTC.

This clonotype was found many times. This beta chain came through as a stray read in a library set up for alpha chains, and its size says little. The chain recombines TRBV3-1 with TRBJ1-1; D is ambiguous. Germline CDR1 and CDR2: LGHDT and YNNKEL (reference sequence). The CDR3 is 15 amino acids. The ends were cut back, 1 base at V and 0 bases at J, with 9 bases in the middle. The CDR3 loop is CASSQVLSMNTEAFF. CDR3 in DNA: TGTGCCAGCAGCCAAGTTTTGAGCATGAACACTGAAGCTTTCTTT.

This clonotype came up many times. This beta chain is an off-target read within a library intended for alpha chains, so its frequency means little. The gene calls are TRBV12-3 or TRBV12-4 and TRBJ2-2, with D possibly TRBD2 on 5 matching bases. The CDR3 covers 12 residues. Trimming pared 6 bases from V and 6 bases from J, leaving 8 bases between. In DNA form, the CDR3 reads TGTGCCAGCAGAATCGGGGCCGGGGAGCTGTTTTTT. Amino acid sequence: CASRIGAGELFF.

This clonotype was seen more than once but under ten times. The library was designed around alpha chains, so this beta chain is a stray read whose abundance carries little weight. This chain joins TRBV5-1 and TRBJ1-1, with no clear D. V was pared by 0 bases and J by 0 bases, with 9 bases between. The CDR3 is made up of 15 amino acids. From germline, CDR1 is SGHRS and CDR2 YFSETQ. CDR3 protein: CASSLGLTMNTEAFF. Written as DNA, the CDR3 is TGCGCCAGCAGCTTGGGACTGACCATGAACACTGAAGCTTTCTTT.